The 23 T cell receptor beta chains below come from one sample, sequenced in a study of patients and donors after allogeneic stem cell transplantation. MiXCR, run by TCRdb on the RT-PCR reads, gives a single entry per CDR3 protein. This sample has tens of thousands of distinct CDR3 sequences, with more than 30% found just once. The source material was blood, either unsorted or a sorted T cell fraction (not recorded which). All receptors derive from a human donor who was either an allogeneic HSCT recipient or a stem cell or donor lymphocyte infusion donor (not recorded which). It is not recorded whose cells these are; they may come from a transplant donor.

The chain combines TRBV28 with TRBJ2-7, with D perhaps TRBD1 (5 bases). Trimming took off 2 bases at V and 9 bases at J, with 17 bases between the two ends. The CDR3 sequence is 14 residues long. In germline, CDR1 is MDHEN, CDR2 SYDVKM. DNA for the CDR3: TGTGCCAGCAGTTTAGTGGCAGGGTCAAAGGCGCAGTACTTC. Its protein product is CASSLVAGSKAQYF.

This clonotype was observed a few times. The chain couples TRBV7-3 to TRBJ1-3, with D unclear. CDR1 and CDR2 (germline): SGHTA, FQGTGA. The V end lost 0 bases, the J end lost 4 bases, and 4 bases lay between the germline ends. The CDR3 runs to 13 residues. The CDR3 DNA sequence: TGTGCCAGCAGCTTAACAGAAGGAAACACCATATATTTT. Protein product: CASSLTEGNTIYF.

The chain recombines TRBV6-1 with TRBJ2-7; D is tentatively TRBD1 or TRBD2 (6 bases each). Trimming cost V 2 bases and J 5 bases, with 13 bases left between them. This CDR3 contains 14 residues. Germline CDR1 is MNHNS and CDR2 is SASEGT. The CDR3 sequence: CASSEFGGRDEQYF. CDR3 DNA sequence: TGTGCCAGCAGTGAATTCGGGGGCCGGGACGAGCAGTACTTC.

This sequence joins TRBV5-1 and TRBJ2-7; 8 positions match TRBD2. CDR3 length: 14 amino acids. After removal of 2 bases from V and 3 bases from J, the junction contained 4 bases not matched to a gene. CDR1 is SGHRS, CDR2 YFSETQ, per germline. The CDR3 loop is CASSFDSGDYEQYF. DNA of the CDR3: TGCGCCAGCAGCTTTGATAGCGGGGACTACGAGCAGTACTTC.

V is TRBV10-3 and J is TRBJ2-5, with 9 bases matching TRBD2. The ends lost 10 bases at V and 0 bases at J; junction bases unmatched: 9. CDR1 and CDR2 (germline): ENHRY, SYGVKD. The CDR3 sequence is 15 residues long. This chain's CDR3 is CATKTSGTHQETQYF. The CDR3 bases are TGTGCCACCAAGACTAGCGGAACACACCAAGAGACCCAGTACTTC.

This clonotype has ten or more counts. The rearrangement joins TRBV12-3 or TRBV12-4 to TRBJ1-6; D is unresolved. The CDR3 spans 12 residues. Deletions cut 4 bases from V and 14 bases from J, with 12 bases between. The CDR3 protein is CASSSGPLSLHF. The CDR3 DNA sequence: TGTGCCAGCAGTTCCGGGCCTTTATCCCTCCACTTT.

The V and J genes are TRBV7-8 and TRBJ2-3; TRBD1 aligns across 10 bases. Germline V gene sequence: CDR1 SGHVS, CDR2 FQNEAQ. The CDR3 is 16 amino acids. V lost 0 bases to trimming and J lost 6 bases; unmatched junction nucleotides: 6. CDR3: CASSLAIRQGADTQYF. The CDR3, as DNA: TGTGCCAGCAGCTTAGCCATTAGACAGGGGGCGGATACGCAGTATTTT.

This rearrangement joins TRBV12-3 or TRBV12-4 to TRBJ2-2; possibly TRBD1 for D (7 bases). This CDR3 contains 16 residues. The V and J ends lost 5 bases and 4 bases respectively, with 17 bases between them. The CDR3 is CASSTAAQGGTGELFF. DNA for the CDR3: TGTGCCAGCAGTACCGCAGCCCAGGGGGGCACCGGGGAGCTGTTTTTT.

The chain recombines TRBV12-5 with TRBJ1-4; tentatively, D is TRBD1 (5 bases). The CDR3 has 14 residues. CDR1 and CDR2 (germline): LGHNT, FRNRAP. V lost 1 base to trimming and J lost 4 bases, with 7 bases between them. The CDR3, as DNA: TGTGCTAGTGGTTTGGGACAGTTTAATGAAAAACTGTTTTTT. Its protein product is CASGLGQFNEKLFF.

The table lists this clonotype with a few counts. The chain carries TRBV11-2 and TRBJ1-1; D unresolved. CDR3 length equals 16 residues. Germline V gene sequence: CDR1 SGHAT, CDR2 FQNNGV. Trimming stripped 6 bases from V and 0 bases from J, with 17 bases between. The CDR3 DNA reads TGTGCCAGCAGTCCGACCCTTGGACGGTTGAACACTGAAGCTTTCTTT. Translated: CASSPTLGRLNTEAFF. Full variable domain (missing parts from reference TRBV11-2 and TRBJ1-1): EAGVAQSPRYKIIEKRQSVAFWCNPISGHATLYWYQQILGQGPKLLIQFQNNGVVDDSQLPKDRFSAERLKGVDSTLKIQPAKLEDSAVYLCASSPTLGRLNTEAFFGQGTRLTVV.

The chain uses TRBV28 and TRBJ2-1; D call uncertain. CDR1 MDHEN and CDR2 SYDVKM come from the germline V gene. The ends were cut back, 5 bases at V and 7 bases at J, with 30 bases in the middle. The CDR3 sequence is 19 residues long. For the CDR3, the DNA is TGTGCCAGCAGTAGGTTTTCCCCCCCCCAAATTGGGGTCTCAAATGAGCAGTTCTTC. This encodes CASSRFSPPQIGVSNEQFF.

V is TRBV4-2 and J is TRBJ1-1, with 8 nucleotides matching TRBD1. CDR3 size: 16 residues. Germline V CDR1 and CDR2: LGHNA, YNFKEQ. J gave up 7 bases and V 0 bases, and 10 bases lay outside the gene matches. CDR3 DNA: TGTGCCAGCAGCCAAGATTGGGCCAGGGGGCGGCTTGAAGCTTTCTTT. It codes for CASSQDWARGRLEAFF.

CDR3 nucleotides: TGTGCCAGCAGTTTGGATTTGGGAAGGGAAGTTGAAGCTTTCTTT. Its protein product is CASSLDLGREVEAFF. J is TRBJ1-1 and V is TRBV6-5; D is undetermined. Between the trimmed V and J ends, which lost 4 bases and 7 bases, there was a span of 19 bases. CDR1 and CDR2 from the germline V gene are MNHEY and SVGAGI. CDR3 length: 15 residues.

V and J are TRBV18 and TRBJ2-1; the match to TRBD2 covers 12 bases. Germline V gene data show CDR1 as KGHSH and CDR2 as LQKENI. The CDR3 length is 15 residues. The V segment lost 4 bases and the J segment 8 bases; nucleotides outside the gene matches: 6. The chain's CDR3 is CASSLLGLAGYEQFF. CDR3 DNA: TGTGCCAGCTCACTGCTCGGACTAGCGGGATATGAGCAGTTCTTC.

This clonotype was picked up a small number of times. This chain joins TRBV12-3 or TRBV12-4 and TRBJ2-5; D is unresolved. The length of the CDR3 is 13 residues. V was pared by 3 bases and J by 5 bases, with 10 bases between. The CDR3 DNA is TGTGCCAGCAGTTTTAAGGGTCTGGAGACCCAGTACTTC. This encodes CASSFKGLETQYF.

This chain joins TRBV28 and TRBJ2-1; a weak D match, TRBD2 (6 bases). Trimming pared 3 bases from V and 4 bases from J, leaving 13 bases between. This CDR3 spans 15 amino acids. Looked up from germline, CDR1 is MDHEN and CDR2 is SYDVKM. The CDR3 protein is CASSFVREHYNEQFF. DNA for the CDR3: TGTGCCAGCAGTTTTGTACGGGAGCATTACAATGAGCAGTTCTTC.

The rearrangement uses TRBV5-1 and TRBJ2-5; D remains ambiguous. In germline, CDR1 is SGHRS, CDR2 YFSETQ. V was trimmed by 1 base and J by 2 bases, leaving 9 bases between them. The CDR3 length is 14 residues. The CDR3 DNA is TGCGCCAGCAGCTTGTTGTACGGTCAAGAGACCCAGTACTTC. It specifies CASSLLYGQETQYF.

The CDR3 loop reads CASSDTGLYGYTF. The CDR3 bases are TGTGCCAGCAGTGATACAGGGTTGTATGGCTACACCTTC. V and J are TRBV6-1 and TRBJ1-2; weak D call: TRBD1 (6 bases). The CDR3 is 13 amino acids. Per germline, CDR1 MNHNS and CDR2 SASEGT. The V end lost 3 bases, the J end lost 5 bases, and 10 bases lay between the germline ends.

This chain links TRBV5-1 with TRBJ1-3; D may be TRBD1 (6 bases). In germline, CDR1 is SGHRS, CDR2 YFSETQ. The CDR3 spans 16 residues. V lost 4 bases, J lost 4 bases, and 18 bases lay in between. The CDR3 here is CASSPGQLYLGNTIYF. The DNA for the CDR3 is TGCGCCAGCAGCCCCGGACAGCTATACCTCGGAAACACCATATATTTT. The full variable domain, its missing parts supplied by reference TRBV5-1 and TRBJ1-3, is KAGVTQTPRYLIKTRGQQVTLSCSPISGHRSVSWYQQTPGQGLQFLFEYFSETQRNKGNFPGRFSGRQFSNSRSEMNVSTLELGDSALYLCASSPGQLYLGNTIYFGEGSWLTVV.

This clonotype turned up a few times. The chain joins TRBV20-1 to TRBJ2-2; no firm D call. The germline CDR1 and CDR2 sequences are DFQATT and SNEGSKA (reference sequence). V lost 2 bases to trimming and J lost 4 bases, with 8 bases between them. The CDR3 covers 13 residues. CDR3 nucleotide sequence: TGCAGTGCTAGAAGTGGGTCCACCGGGGAGCTGTTTTTT. This translates into CSARSGSTGELFF.

This clonotype occurred many times. This chain connects TRBV12-3 or TRBV12-4 to TRBJ1-2; D remains unclear. The CDR3 spans 15 residues. V lost 6 bases and J lost 8, with 22 bases in between. CDR3 DNA sequence: TGTGCCAGCAGCCCGCTGGGGATACCCATCGGAGGCTACACCTTC. Its protein product is CASSPLGIPIGGYTF.

As DNA, the CDR3 is TGTGCCAGCAGGCCCGGATGGATGGGCAATCAGCCCCAGCATTTT. Its translation: CASRPGWMGNQPQHF. V and J are TRBV28 and TRBJ1-5; D unresolved. The CDR3 runs 15 residues. CDR1 and CDR2 from the germline V gene are MDHEN and SYDVKM. The V and J ends lost 6 bases and 2 bases respectively, with 14 bases between them.

This clonotype was found a few times. The rearrangement links TRBV3-1 to TRBJ2-2, with D unresolved. Germline V gene lookup returns CDR1 LGHDT and CDR2 YNNKEL (reference sequence). Deletions cut 10 bases from V and 1 base from J, with 7 bases between. The CDR3 has 12 residues. As DNA, the CDR3 is TGTGCCACTTCGCAGAACACCGGGGAGCTGTTTTTT. Translation: CATSQNTGELFF.